The 25 T cell receptor beta chains presented below share a single source sample, sequenced in a study of a mutant IDH1 vaccine in newly diagnosed glioma. The time point is: week 23, last vaccination. Vaccine doses each comprised 300 ug of mutant IDH1 20-mer peptide, with topical imiquimod. These receptors are not linked to any known antigen. Assay used: immunoSEQ multiplex PCR; TCRdb lists only in-frame clones, some missing. This sample has 50,000 to 65,000 clones, with 87% found just once. The sample in question was PBMCs, obtained from a glioma patient whose treatment included an IDH1 peptide vaccine. All receptors derive from a man in his forties or fifties with glioma.

V gene TRBV4-2 combines with J gene TRBJ2-7; D is possibly TRBD2 (5 bases). Trimming took 0 bases from V and 3 from J, leaving 15 bases between them. This CDR3 region has 16 residues. In germline, CDR1 is LGHNA, CDR2 YNFKEQ. This CDR3 reads CASSQERGAGDYEQYF. The CDR3 coding sequence is TGTGCCAGCAGCCAAGAACGGGGTGCGGGCGACTACGAGCAGTACTTC.

The V and J genes are TRBV27 and TRBJ2-1; TRBD2 is a possible D gene (7 bases). Germline CDR1 reads MNHEY; CDR2 reads SMNVEV (reference sequence). CDR3 length equals 16 residues. V lost 5 bases to trimming and J lost 0 bases, with 14 bases between them. CDR3 nucleotide sequence: TGTGCCAGCAGTGAACCGCGGGGGCGCTCCTACAATGAGCAGTTCTTC. Amino acids: CASSEPRGRSYNEQFF.

V usage is TRBV7-2 and J usage is TRBJ2-7; the D gene is possibly TRBD1 (5 bases). V dropped 1 base and J dropped 6 bases, with 16 bases sitting between them. Germline loops: CDR1 SGHTA, CDR2 FQGNSA. The CDR3 has 15 amino acids. The chain's CDR3 is CASSLVSVDRGEQYF. The CDR3 coding sequence is TGTGCCAGCAGCTTAGTATCCGTGGATAGGGGCGAGCAGTACTTC.

This sequence joins TRBV5-1 and TRBJ2-1; D is undetermined. V was shortened by 4 bases and J by 6 bases, with 14 bases between the two germline ends. This CDR3 is built from 14 residues. Germline V gene lookup returns CDR1 SGHRS and CDR2 YFSETQ. CDR3 protein: CASSPNPASNEQFF. The CDR3 DNA sequence: TGCGCCAGCAGCCCAAACCCCGCAAGCAATGAGCAGTTCTTC.

The V and J genes are TRBV19 and TRBJ2-2; tentatively, D is TRBD1 or TRBD2 (6 bases each). V dropped 8 bases and J dropped 5 bases, with 15 bases sitting between them. This CDR3 comprises 14 residues. CDR1 is LNHDA and CDR2 is SQIVND in the germline V gene (reference sequence). The CDR3 DNA is TGTGCCAGTCGGGGGACACTGGGGACCGGGGAGCTGTTTTTT. Amino acids: CASRGTLGTGELFF.

The chain couples TRBV7-2 to TRBJ2-1; D may be TRBD2 (7 bases). This CDR3 has 17 residues. CDR1 is SGHTA and CDR2 is FQGNSA in the germline V gene. V gave up 5 bases and J gave up 0 bases, with 17 bases separating them. CDR3 loop: CASSPKWGGYSYNEQFF. CDR3 coding DNA: TGTGCCAGCAGCCCGAAGTGGGGGGGCTACTCCTACAATGAGCAGTTCTTC.

V usage is TRBV7-2 and J usage is TRBJ1-2; D is undetermined. V was shortened by 1 base and J by 5 bases, with 14 bases between the two germline ends. Per germline, CDR1 SGHTA and CDR2 FQGNSA. CDR3 size: 15 residues. The DNA of the CDR3 is TGTGCCAGCAGCTTAGGGGGTGCAGGAAGATATGGCTACACCTTC. Its protein is CASSLGGAGRYGYTF.

The rearrangement uses TRBV25-1 and TRBJ2-2; 7 positions match TRBD1. After removal of 7 bases from V and 6 bases from J, the junction contained 5 bases not matched to a gene. From germline, CDR1 is MGHDK and CDR2 SYGVNS. The CDR3 has 13 residues. This CDR3 is CASTGQVAGELFF. In nucleotides, the CDR3 is TGTGCCAGCACCGGACAGGTGGCCGGGGAGCTGTTTTTT.

The rearrangement uses TRBV7-3 and TRBJ2-3, with TRBD1 matching over 9 bases. V lost 2 bases, J lost 1 base, and 4 bases stayed unmatched. Germline assignment: CDR1 SGHTA and CDR2 FQGTGA. There are 16 residues in the CDR3. The CDR3 here is CASSLPRTGGTDTQYF. The CDR3 DNA reads as TGTGCCAGCAGCTTACCCCGGACAGGGGGCACAGATACGCAGTATTTT.

J is TRBJ2-3 and V is TRBV27; D is perhaps TRBD1 (5 bases). Germline loops: CDR1 MNHEY, CDR2 SMNVEV (reference sequence). Trimming took 4 bases from V and 6 from J, leaving 14 bases between them. The length of the CDR3 is 14 residues. The CDR3, as DNA: TGTGCCAGCAGTTATAGGGTGGGGCGGGATACGCAGTATTTT. Its translation is CASSYRVGRDTQYF.

The J gene is TRBJ1-1, the V gene TRBV6-5; 9 positions match TRBD1. CDR3 length equals 14 residues. After removal of 2 bases from V and 6 bases from J, the junction contained 4 bases not matched to a gene. The germline V gene encodes CDR1 MNHEY and CDR2 SVGAGI. This CDR3 reads CASSYTGTGPEAFF. The CDR3 DNA reads TGTGCCAGCAGTTACACCGGGACAGGGCCTGAAGCTTTCTTT.

This chain links TRBV7-3 with TRBJ1-2; 11 positions match TRBD1. The CDR3 is 15 amino acids. Germline V gives CDR1 SGHTA, CDR2 FQGTGA. V shed 0 bases, J shed 8 bases, and the junction held 5 bases outside the gene matches. CDR3 DNA: TGTGCCAGCAGCTTAACGAGGACAGGGGGCGGCGGCTACACCTTC. This translates into CASSLTRTGGGGYTF.

The chain joins TRBV7-2 to TRBJ2-7; D might be TRBD2 (5 bases). V lost 4 bases, J lost 4 bases, and 17 bases lay in between. The CDR3 extends over 15 amino acids. The germline CDR1 and CDR2 sequences are SGHTA and FQGNSA. The CDR3 region has the DNA TGTGCCAGCAGCTCGAGGACTTTCCCTCAGTACGAGCAGTACTTC. Protein product: CASSSRTFPQYEQYF. Together with reference TRBV7-2 and TRBJ2-7, the CDR3 gives the full variable domain: GAGVSQSPSNKVTEKGKDVELRCDPISGHTALYWYRQSLGQGLEFLIYFQGNSAPDKSGLPSDRFSAERTGGSVSTLTIQRTQQEDSAVYLCASSSRTFPQYEQYFGPGTRLTVT.

V usage is TRBV7-3 and J usage is TRBJ2-5; the match to TRBD2 covers 10 bases. The trim removed 5 bases at V and 5 bases at J, leaving 11 bases unmatched. This CDR3 is 16 amino acids long. Germline V gives CDR1 SGHTA, CDR2 FQGTGA. CDR3 nucleotides: TGTGCCAGCAGCCCCCAACCTAGCGGGAGCTGGGAGACCCAGTACTTC. This codes for CASSPQPSGSWETQYF.

This clone was seen more than once but under ten times. The V and J genes are TRBV7-2 and TRBJ2-7; 9 bases are a match to TRBD2. The V segment lost 3 bases and the J segment 0 bases; nucleotides outside the gene matches: 0. This CDR3 region has 14 residues. Per germline, CDR1 SGHTA and CDR2 FQGNSA. The CDR3 coding sequence is TGTGCCAGCAGCTTTAGCGGGAGCTCCTACGAGCAGTACTTC. Translating it yields CASSFSGSSYEQYF.

This chain joins TRBV18 and TRBJ2-7; 7 bases agree with TRBD2. Germline loops: CDR1 KGHSH, CDR2 LQKENI. The V segment lost 2 bases and the J segment 6 bases; nucleotides outside the gene matches: 13. The CDR3 totals 16 residues. CDR3 DNA sequence: TGTGCCAGCTCACCATCCACCCGGGGGGACCTTGGCGAGCAGTACTTC. Translating it yields CASSPSTRGDLGEQYF.

This clone appeared a single time. This rearrangement joins TRBV19 to TRBJ1-5; 11 nucleotides agree with TRBD1. The CDR3 has 14 amino acids. Trimming took 8 bases from V and 6 from J; bases not matched to a gene: 6. Germline V gene lookup returns CDR1 LNHDA and CDR2 SQIVND (reference sequence). The CDR3 here is CASLDRGQGQPQHF. The CDR3 nucleotides read TGTGCCAGTCTGGACAGGGGGCAAGGTCAGCCCCAGCATTTT.

In its sample, this clone was seen once. The chain couples TRBV9 to TRBJ2-2, with 9 bases matching TRBD2. The CDR3 covers 19 residues. Germline CDR1 reads SGDLS; CDR2 reads YYNGEE. After removal of 5 bases from V and 3 bases from J, the junction contained 17 bases not matched to a gene. The CDR3 sequence: CASRGGDSGRFLDTGELFF. CDR3 nucleotides: TGTGCCAGCAGGGGGGGTGATAGCGGGAGATTTCTTGACACCGGGGAGCTGTTTTTT.

The rearrangement uses TRBV18 and TRBJ2-7; D unclear. Looked up from germline, CDR1 is KGHSH and CDR2 is LQKENI. V lost 2 bases, J lost 5 bases, and 7 bases lay in between. This CDR3 comprises 12 residues. The CDR3 nucleotides are TGTGCCAGCTCACCAGGGATCAACGAGCAGTACTTC. This gives the protein CASSPGINEQYF.

V and J are TRBV7-8 and TRBJ2-6; TRBD2 matches 8 bases. The CDR3 sequence is 18 residues long. V shed 0 bases, J shed 0 bases, and the junction held 4 bases outside the gene matches. Germline CDR1 reads SGHVS; CDR2 reads FQNEAQ. The CDR3 nucleotides are TGTGCCAGCAGCTTAGCGGGACTAGATTTCTCTGGGGCCAACGTCCTGACTTTC. It specifies CASSLAGLDFSGANVLTF. The whole variable domain, remainder taken from reference TRBV7-8 and TRBJ2-6, is GAGVSQSPRYKVAKRGQDVALRCDPISGHVSLFWYQQALGQGPEFLTYFQNEAQLDKSGLPSDRFFAERPEGSVSTLKIQRTQQEDSAVYLCASSLAGLDFSGANVLTFGAGSRLTVL.

The chain combines TRBV14 with TRBJ2-1; the D is unclear. Germline V gene data show CDR1 as SGHDN and CDR2 as FVKESK. Trimming left V 2 bases short and J 5 bases short, with 10 bases between. There are 14 residues in the CDR3. The CDR3 DNA follows: TGTGCCAGCAGCCAACGTCCGGGCCACAATGAGCAGTTCTTC. Amino acid sequence: CASSQRPGHNEQFF.

The chain uses TRBV4-3 and TRBJ2-7; 7 bases fit TRBD2. Unmatched junction bases numbered 15, after V lost 0 bases and J lost 7 bases. Looked up from germline, CDR1 is LGHNA and CDR2 is YSLEER. CDR3 length: 17 amino acids. The DNA of the CDR3 is TGCGCCAGCAGCCAAGATAAGGATCAAGCGGGAATGGGGGAGCAGTACTTC. This sequence encodes CASSQDKDQAGMGEQYF.

This clone has more than one count but fewer than ten. This rearrangement joins TRBV11-2 to TRBJ2-2; D uncertain. Trimming cost V 5 bases and J 0 bases, with 4 bases left between them. The CDR3 has 13 amino acids. Germline CDR1 reads SGHAT; CDR2 reads FQNNGV. DNA for the CDR3: TGTGCCAGCAGCCGAACGAACACCGGGGAGCTGTTTTTT. It specifies CASSRTNTGELFF. Supplemented by reference TRBV11-2 and TRBJ2-2, the full variable domain reads EAGVAQSPRYKIIEKRQSVAFWCNPISGHATLYWYQQILGQGPKLLIQFQNNGVVDDSQLPKDRFSAERLKGVDSTLKIQPAKLEDSAVYLCASSRTNTGELFFGEGSRLTVL.

V usage is TRBV9 and J usage is TRBJ2-1; possible D gene TRBD2, 6 bases. The V end was cut by 1 base, the J end by 6 bases, with 14 bases between. Per the germline V gene, CDR1 is SGDLS and CDR2 is YYNGEE. The CDR3 extends over 15 amino acids. The CDR3 DNA reads TGTGCCAGCAGCGTATCTGGGGACTTGTTCAATGAGCAGTTCTTC. Its translation is CASSVSGDLFNEQFF. The entire variable domain, with the rest obtained from reference TRBV9 and TRBJ2-1, is as follows: DSGVTQTPKHLITATGQRVTLRCSPRSGDLSVYWYQQSLDQGLQFLIQYYNGEERAKGNILERFSAQQFPDLHSELNLSSLELGDSALYFCASSVSGDLFNEQFFGPGTRLTVL.

This clone was seen once. The V call is TRBV4-1, the J call TRBJ2-5; no definite D call. The CDR3 length is 15 residues. The germline gives CDR1 MGHRA, CDR2 YSYEKL. Trimming stripped 0 bases from V and 4 bases from J, with 12 bases between. This CDR3 is CASSQDLRTRETQYF. The CDR3 DNA sequence: TGCGCCAGCAGCCAAGACTTACGGACCCGAGAGACCCAGTACTTC.